This T cell receptor beta chain was sequenced during a study of T-cell reconstitution after alpha-beta-depleted transplantation in children. General study points: Several hundred graft clones that had expanded were reportedly the source of alpha-beta T cells about two months after transplant. Elevated TCRbeta diversity at day 60 was traced, in some patients, to surviving recipient T cells and thymic progenitors. One year post-transplant, T-cell counts and diversity were largely derived from T cells produced anew.

The TCRbeta library incorporated unique molecular identifiers. TCRdb used MiXCR to reprocess the PCR reads, holding one entry per CDR3 protein. Found here are hundreds of thousands of distinct CDR3 sequences, roughly a quarter of them singletons; the top ten hold 4.5% to 5.5%. Remarks on this clonotype: The antigen remains undetermined.

Germline loops: CDR1 SGHAT, CDR2 FQNNGV. V gave up 0 bases and J gave up 0 bases; unmatched junction bases: 11. This CDR3 spans 19 amino acids. The receptor's source is a female patient aged 2-9 years who had a stem cell transplant for congenital amegakaryocytic thrombocytopenia, so the T cells may come from the graft donor. The specimen was PBMCs, mostly from graft donor cells, collected 360 days after TCRalphabeta/CD19-depleted stem cell transplant. The chain recombines TRBV11-2 with TRBJ2-7, with 10 bases that match TRBD2. The CDR3 nucleotides are TGTGCCAGCAGCTTAGAGACCCCCGGGACTAGCGTACTCTCCTACGAGCAGTACTTC. Protein sequence: CASSLETPGTSVLSYEQYF.